This is a list of T cell receptor beta chains from one sample in a study of cytotoxic CD8 clonotypes in ibrutinib-treated CLL. TCRdb keeps only in-frame clones here, not all; method: immunoSEQ multiplex PCR. The sample has approximately 200,000 clones; approximately 72% are singletons. The source material was PBMCs, sampled after 24 months of ibrutinib treatment. The origin of the receptors is a human donor with chronic lymphocytic leukemia. CDR3s include the opening cysteine and the closing phenylalanine or tryptophan. Each record gives: CDR3 DNA, CDR3 protein, D gene, clone size, V gene, J gene. A D gene is named only where the DNA matches it firmly. Size is stated for part of the rows, as once, few or many counts, or as a class when the clone is expanded.

TGCGCCAGCAGCTGGGGGACCATCTCCTACGAGCAGTACTTC,CASSWGTISYEQYF,-,few,TRBV5-1,TRBJ2-7
TGCAGCGTAGTGATCCTTGTGCTAGCGGGACTTCAACACAATGAGCAGTTCTTC,CSVVILVLAGLQHNEQFF,TRBD2,once,TRBV29-1,TRBJ2-1
TGCGCCAGCAGCCCCGTGGGCTCTGGAAACACCATATATTTT,CASSPVGSGNTIYF,-,once,TRBV4-1,TRBJ1-3
TGTGCCAGCAGTGAATTGGGAGTAACGCAGTATTTT,CASSELGVTQYF,-,-,TRBV25-1,TRBJ2-3
TGTGCCAGCAGCCAAATCCCGGGGGGGCCGGAGACCCAGTACTTC,CASSQIPGGPETQYF,TRBD2,-,TRBV4-2,TRBJ2-5
TGTGCCAGCACTTGGACCCAGAAGCGGGAAAAACTGTTTTTT,CASTWTQKREKLFF,-,-,TRBV2,TRBJ1-4
TGTGCCAGCAGTTTTCGCGGTTCCTACGAGCAGTACTTC,CASSFRGSYEQYF,-,-,TRBV27,TRBJ2-7
TGTGCCAGCACCGAAAGGTTCGCCCCCGGGACTGAAGCTTTCTTT,CASTERFAPGTEAFF,-,-,TRBV6-5,TRBJ1-1
TGTGCCAGCTCACCTCGGACAGGGTATCGTGAAAAACTGTTTTTT,CASSPRTGYREKLFF,TRBD1,few,TRBV18,TRBJ1-4
TGTGCCATCAGCATGGGACAGGGGACGAACACCGGGGAGCTGTTTTTT,CAISMGQGTNTGELFF,TRBD1,-,TRBV10-3,TRBJ2-2
TGCGCCAGCAGCCAAGAAGAGAATAGCGGGAGGACAGCCACCCCTTCCTACGAGCAGTACTTC,CASSQEENSGRTATPSYEQYF,TRBD2,-,TRBV4-1,TRBJ2-7
TGTGCCAGCAGCGGACAGGGCGATCAGCCCCAGCATTTT,CASSGQGDQPQHF,TRBD1,-,TRBV14,TRBJ1-5
TGCGCCAGCAGCTTGGACGCCACCTATGGCTACACCTTC,CASSLDATYGYTF,-,-,TRBV5-1,TRBJ1-2
TGTGCCAGCAGTTTATTTAACGGGGAGCTGTTTTTT,CASSLFNGELFF,-,-,TRBV27,TRBJ2-2
TGTGCCAGCACCAAAGGACTAGCGGGTTTTTACGAGCAGTACTTC,CASTKGLAGFYEQYF,TRBD2,-,TRBV7-6,TRBJ2-7
TGTGCCAGCAGCTTAGTCAGTGGGACGGAGTACGAGCAGTACTTC,CASSLVSGTEYEQYF,-,-,TRBV7-2,TRBJ2-7
TGCGCCAGCAGCTTGGTCGGAGACACTGAAGCTTTCTTT,CASSLVGDTEAFF,-,-,TRBV5-1,TRBJ1-1
TGTGCCAGCAGTGATGGCAGGGCGACAGATACGCAGTATTTT,CASSDGRATDTQYF,-,-,TRBV6-1,TRBJ2-3
TGTGCCAGCAGCCAAGTGCGGCAGGGAGACGGCTACACCTTC,CASSQVRQGDGYTF,-,once,TRBV14,TRBJ1-2
TGCGCCAGCGCGGACCTCCGGGGCTACAATGAGCAGTTCTTC,CASADLRGYNEQFF,-,-,TRBV10-1,TRBJ2-1
TGTGCCAGCAGCGTAGATGGCGGGAGCAGGTCAGATACGCAGTATTTT,CASSVDGGSRSDTQYF,TRBD2,-,TRBV9,TRBJ2-3
TGCGCCAGCAGCCATCATGGGAGATCGCAGGTACAAGAGACCCAGTACTTC,CASSHHGRSQVQETQYF,-,-,TRBV4-1,TRBJ2-5
TGTGCCAGCTCACCATGGACTAGCGGTACTAGCACAGATACGCAGTATTTT,CASSPWTSGTSTDTQYF,TRBD2,-,TRBV18,TRBJ2-3
TGTGCCAGCACCAAACAGGGGGGAGACTATGGCTACACCTTC,CASTKQGGDYGYTF,TRBD1,-,TRBV6-5,TRBJ1-2
TGTGCCAGCAGTTACACCCAGACAGGGTCCTACGAGCAGTACTTC,CASSYTQTGSYEQYF,TRBD1,-,TRBV6-5,TRBJ2-7
TGTGCCAGCAGCGTAGGGATTGGGACTAGCGGGAGGGTTAACTACAATGAGCAGTTCTTC,CASSVGIGTSGRVNYNEQFF,TRBD2,once,TRBV9,TRBJ2-1
TGCGCCAGCAGCTCGGGACAGGGTTACAGCGAGCAGTACTTC,CASSSGQGYSEQYF,TRBD1,-,TRBV5-1,TRBJ2-7
TGTGCCAGCAGCTTCCGGGACAGGGCTAACGAGCAGTACTTC,CASSFRDRANEQYF,TRBD1,-,TRBV5-4,TRBJ2-7
TGTGCCACCAGCAGAGTGGGGGGCGCGGGCGAAACTTTCTTT,CATSRVGGAGETFF,-,-,TRBV15,TRBJ1-1
TGTGCCATCAGTGGTAGACAGGGGGTAAACTATGGCTACACCTTC,CAISGRQGVNYGYTF,TRBD1,-,TRBV10-3,TRBJ1-2
TGTGCCACCACTAGGGTCATCCGGGCAGGTGATCTGAACACTGAAGCTTTCTTT,CATTRVIRAGDLNTEAFF,-,-,TRBV19,TRBJ1-1
TGTGCCAGCAGCTTGGCCGGGACTAGCGCAACCTACGAGCAGTACTTC,CASSLAGTSATYEQYF,TRBD2,-,TRBV5-4,TRBJ2-7
TGTGCCAGCAGTTTATGGGGGACACAATATAGCAATCAGCCCCAGCATTTT,CASSLWGTQYSNQPQHF,-,-,TRBV28,TRBJ1-5
TGTGCCAGCAGCGAAGAAAAGGATCAGCCCCAGCATTTT,CASSEEKDQPQHF,-,-,TRBV2,TRBJ1-5
TGCGCCAGCAGCGCGGGACAGCCCTCTGGGGCCAACGTCCTGACTTTC,CASSAGQPSGANVLTF,-,-,TRBV4-1,TRBJ2-6
TGTGCCAGCAGTGCAGGGACAGGGGGCGGTTACGAGCAGTACTTC,CASSAGTGGGYEQYF,TRBD1,-,TRBV27,TRBJ2-7
TGCAGCGTTGTATCAGGGCCCGTGGACGAGCAGTACTTC,CSVVSGPVDEQYF,-,-,TRBV29-1,TRBJ2-7
TGTGCCAGCTCACCGGGGGGAGATGGAAACACCATATATTTT,CASSPGGDGNTIYF,-,-,TRBV18,TRBJ1-3
TGTGCCAGCAGCCCCGGGAGGGTTGCTCTAGCCGTGTCGGAGACCCAGTACTTC,CASSPGRVALAVSETQYF,TRBD2,once,TRBV9,TRBJ2-5
TGTGCCAGCAGTGAATCCCTAGCGCCCAATGAGCAGTTCTTC,CASSESLAPNEQFF,-,-,TRBV6-1,TRBJ2-1
TGTGCCAGCAGCCGGGGACTAGCGGGAAGCACAGATACGCAGTATTTT,CASSRGLAGSTDTQYF,TRBD2,-,TRBV14,TRBJ2-3
TGTGCCAGCTCACCGAGGACTAGCGTGGAGACCCAGTACTTC,CASSPRTSVETQYF,TRBD2,-,TRBV18,TRBJ2-5
TGCAGTGCTAGCCTCGAACTGGCGCAGTATTTT,CSASLELAQYF,-,few,TRBV20-1,TRBJ2-3
TGTGCCAGCAGTGAATTTGTGCGACGCACAGATACGCAGTATTTT,CASSEFVRRTDTQYF,-,-,TRBV25-1,TRBJ2-3
TGCGCCAGCAGCTTGAGGTTAGCGGGAGCAGGAGATACGCAGTATTTT,CASSLRLAGAGDTQYF,TRBD2,-,TRBV5-1,TRBJ2-3
TGTGCCAGCAGTCCAGGGACTAGCGGGGACCAAGAGCAGTACTTC,CASSPGTSGDQEQYF,TRBD2,few,TRBV27,TRBJ2-7
TGTGCCAGCAGCCAAGCGGGCCTAGTATACAATGAGCAGTTCTTC,CASSQAGLVYNEQFF,-,-,TRBV4-2,TRBJ2-1
TGTGCCAGCAGTTTTCTGGGACAGGGTAGCAATCAGCCCCAGCATTTT,CASSFLGQGSNQPQHF,TRBD1,-,TRBV27,TRBJ1-5
TGTGCCACCCTGGGGACACAGCAGTTCTTC,CATLGTQQFF,-,-,TRBV25-1,TRBJ2-1
TGCGCCAGCAGCTTGGAAACTAGCGGGAGGCCCTACGAGCAGTACTTC,CASSLETSGRPYEQYF,TRBD2,-,TRBV5-1,TRBJ2-7
TGTGCCAGCATGCTTAACTATGGCTACACCTTC,CASMLNYGYTF,-,-,TRBV6-1,TRBJ1-2
TGTGCCAGCAGCGTACCCCAACACTCTCGAGACACTGAAGCTTTCTTT,CASSVPQHSRDTEAFF,-,-,TRBV9,TRBJ1-1
TGTGCCAGCAGCGTAAACCCCCGGGCTCGTTCAGCGCATGAAAAACTGTTTTTT,CASSVNPRARSAHEKLFF,-,-,TRBV9,TRBJ1-4
TGTGCCTGGAGTACCTCTTCGGGAGGGCCGGGGGAGCAGTTCTTC,CAWSTSSGGPGEQFF,TRBD2,-,TRBV30,TRBJ2-1